Presented here are 21 T cell receptor beta chains from one specimen sequenced in a study of T cell responses to AZD1222 COVID-19 vaccine. Method: immunoSEQ multiplex PCR; TCRdb's copy keeps in-frame clones and lacks some. The profile shows some 100,000 clones, about nine tenths of them singletons. The sequencing here drew on peripheral blood, taken on day 0 of AZD1222 vaccination. The receptors here all came from an adult in good health.

The chain is built from TRBV7-2 and TRBJ2-5; 16 bases map to TRBD2. CDR1 is SGHTA, CDR2 FQGNSA, per germline. The length of the CDR3 is 17 residues. V lost 4 bases, J lost 5 bases, and 7 bases stayed unmatched. The CDR3: CASSSGLAGGTGETQYF. Here the CDR3 DNA reads TGTGCCAGCAGCTCGGGACTAGCGGGGGGGACGGGGGAGACCCAGTACTTC.

The V call is TRBV5-8, the J call TRBJ1-4, with D perhaps matching TRBD1 (6 bases). Germline lookup yields CDR1 SGHTS and CDR2 YDEGEE. The V and J ends lost 4 bases and 7 bases respectively, with 14 bases between them. CDR3 length equals 14 residues. The CDR3 nucleotides are TGTGCCAGCAGCCCAGGTGGGGGGCGTGAAAAACTGTTTTTT. As protein: CASSPGGGREKLFF.

The CDR3 is CASSKWEGATNEKLFF. CDR3 coding DNA: TGTGCCAGCAGTAAATGGGAGGGGGCCACTAATGAAAAACTGTTTTTT. The rearrangement links TRBV28 to TRBJ1-4; 7 positions match TRBD1. V trimming: 5 bases; J trimming: 2 bases; junction bases outside the gene matches: 8. CDR3 length: 16 amino acids. Germline V gene sequence: CDR1 MDHEN, CDR2 SYDVKM.

The V call is TRBV3-1 (or the pseudogene TRBV3-2), the J call TRBJ2-1; the D is unclear. Germline CDR1 and CDR2: LGHDT and YNNKEL (reference sequence). The CDR3 has 12 residues. The V gene lost 1 base and the J gene lost 4 bases, with 2 bases spanning the gap. CDR3 bases: TGTGCCAGCAGCCAAGGATACAATGAGCAGTTCTTC. Translating gives CASSQGYNEQFF.

V is TRBV7-2 and J is TRBJ1-2; 7 bases are a match to TRBD1. Germline CDR1 and CDR2: SGHTA and FQGNSA. The CDR3 loop spans 14 amino acids. V was clipped by 5 bases and J by 9 bases; unmatched bases: 12. The DNA of the CDR3 is TGTGCCAGCAGCCAACGACAGGGAATCTTTAGCTACACCTTC. Translation gives CASSQRQGIFSYTF.

The chain carries TRBV28 and TRBJ2-5; 13 nucleotides align to TRBD2. V was pared by 2 bases and J by 4 bases, with 10 bases of the junction left unmatched. The CDR3 has 18 amino acids. Germline CDR1 reads MDHEN; CDR2 reads SYDVKM. For the CDR3, the DNA is TGTGCCAGCAGTTTAAAACGTCGGACTAGCGGGAGAGGAGAGACCCAGTACTTC. Translated: CASSLKRRTSGRGETQYF.

This clone has just one count. DNA for the CDR3: TGTGCCAGCAGCCAAGGTCGGGGACGGAATTCACCCCTCCACTTT. The encoded protein is CASSQGRGRNSPLHF. This chain links TRBV3-1 (or the pseudogene TRBV3-2) with TRBJ1-6; D perhaps matches TRBD1 (5 bases). The germline CDR1 and CDR2 sequences are LGHDT and YNNKEL (reference sequence). V shed 1 base and J shed 7 bases, with 11 bases lying between them. The CDR3 contains 15 residues.

The chain couples TRBV6-5 to TRBJ1-2; D perhaps matches TRBD1 (6 bases). The V gene's germline CDR1 is MNHEY and CDR2 SVGAGI. The V end was cut by 4 bases, the J end by 4 bases, with 19 bases between. The CDR3 consists of 16 residues. The CDR3 loop is CASSSLTGTQFYGYTF. The CDR3 DNA follows: TGTGCCAGCAGTTCACTAACCGGGACACAATTCTATGGCTACACCTTC.

The chain recombines TRBV6-6 with TRBJ1-1; D is unclear. V gave up 2 bases and J gave up 7 bases, with 8 bases separating them. CDR3 size: 12 residues. Germline CDR1 is MNHNY and CDR2 is SVGAGI (reference sequence). CDR3 residues: CASSYATLEAFF. The CDR3 DNA is TGTGCCAGCAGTTACGCGACTCTTGAAGCTTTCTTT.

The rearrangement joins TRBV19 to TRBJ1-1, with D possibly matching TRBD1 (6 bases). CDR3 length: 18 residues. V was cut by 5 bases and J by 1 base, with 23 bases left in between. Germline V lookup: CDR1 LNHDA, CDR2 SQIVND (reference sequence). CDR3 sequence reads: CASSSRSQGMKKNTEAFF. The DNA of the CDR3 is TGTGCCAGTAGTTCCCGAAGCCAGGGGATGAAAAAGAACACTGAAGCTTTCTTT.

CDR3 amino acids: CASRALYPEGYTF. The CDR3 DNA reads as TGTGCCAGCAGGGCCCTATATCCGGAAGGCTACACCTTC. V and J are TRBV6-5 and TRBJ1-2, with no clear D. V dropped 6 bases and J dropped 8 bases, with 16 bases sitting between them. Germline CDR1 is MNHEY and CDR2 is SVGAGI. The CDR3 consists of 13 residues.

The rearrangement links TRBV5-1 to TRBJ2-3, with 9 bases fitting TRBD2. The CDR3 spans 16 residues. Germline CDR1 and CDR2: SGHRS and YFSETQ. Losses at the gene ends were 4 bases for V and 4 bases for J; bases not matched to a gene: 10. CDR3: CASSQNPGLASDTQYF. CDR3 nucleotides: TGCGCCAGCAGCCAAAACCCGGGACTAGCTTCAGATACGCAGTATTTT.

A single count supports this clone. The chain has TRBV5-1 and TRBJ2-7; no clear D gene. Germline V gene sequence: CDR1 SGHRS, CDR2 YFSETQ. V lost 6 bases to trimming and J lost 0 bases, with 13 bases between them. This CDR3 is 14 amino acids long. The CDR3 spells CASKATYSSYEQYF. DNA of the CDR3: TGCGCCAGCAAAGCGACTTACTCCTCCTACGAGCAGTACTTC.

The chain is built from TRBV28 and TRBJ2-3; D might be TRBD1 or TRBD2, each matching 5 bases. The length of the CDR3 is 14 residues. Trimming took off 6 bases at V and 2 bases at J, with 12 bases between the two ends. CDR1 and CDR2 from the germline V gene are MDHEN and SYDVKM. CDR3 sequence: CASRGPIHTDTQYF. For the CDR3, the DNA is TGTGCCAGCAGGGGACCGATCCACACAGATACGCAGTATTTT.

The rearrangement joins TRBV19 to TRBJ2-2, with 7 bases aligning to TRBD2. V was clipped by 3 bases and J by 5 bases; unmatched bases: 6. The germline V gene has CDR1 LNHDA and CDR2 SQIVND (reference sequence). This CDR3 is built from 15 residues. The CDR3 DNA is TGTGCCAGTAGTATCTCTGCGGGGGTAACCGGGGAGCTGTTTTTT. The encoded protein is CASSISAGVTGELFF.

The V and J genes are TRBV29-1 and TRBJ2-1, with 10 bases identical to TRBD2. Trimming cost V 4 bases and J 0 bases; bases outside gene matches: 6. Germline CDR1 reads SQVTM; CDR2 reads ANQGSEA. The CDR3 loop spans 16 amino acids. The CDR3 DNA is TGCAGCGTTGCACGAACTAGCGGGGTCTCCTACAATGAGCAGTTCTTC. This translates into CSVARTSGVSYNEQFF.

The chain links TRBV5-1 to TRBJ2-5; 7 bases agree with TRBD1. After removal of 3 bases from V and 3 bases from J, the junction contained 8 bases not matched to a gene. Germline V gene sequence: CDR1 SGHRS, CDR2 YFSETQ. The CDR3 length is 15 residues. The CDR3 sequence is CASSSLGTAKETQYF. In DNA form, the CDR3 reads TGCGCCAGCAGCTCCTTAGGGACAGCCAAAGAGACCCAGTACTTC.

This chain's CDR3 is CASSQDWGAIAGNTIYF. The CDR3 bases are TGTGCCAGCAGCCAAGATTGGGGGGCCATAGCTGGAAACACCATATATTTT. The V gene is TRBV14, the J gene TRBJ1-3; D is possibly TRBD1 (6 bases). The CDR3 runs 17 residues. Trimming took off 0 bases at V and 2 bases at J, with 14 bases between the two ends. Germline lookup yields CDR1 SGHDN and CDR2 FVKESK. The complete variable domain, with remaining parts taken from reference TRBV14 and TRBJ1-3, reads EAGVTQFPSHSVIEKGQTVTLRCDPISGHDNLYWYRRVMGKEIKFLLHFVKESKQDESGMPNNRFLAERTGGTYSTLKVQPAELEDSGVYFCASSQDWGAIAGNTIYFGEGSWLTVV.

The rearrangement links TRBV30 to TRBJ2-2; TRBD2 matches 8 bases. J was trimmed by 3 bases and V by 3 bases; bases with no gene match: 3. The germline gives CDR1 GTSNPN, CDR2 SVGIG (reference sequence). This CDR3 is built from 14 residues. The CDR3: CAWRSAGDTGELFF. The CDR3 bases are TGTGCCTGGAGGTCAGCGGGGGACACCGGGGAGCTGTTTTTT.

The rearrangement joins TRBV6-5 to TRBJ1-3, with 7 bases that match TRBD1. CDR3 size: 16 residues. J was trimmed by 0 bases and V by 4 bases; bases with no gene match: 6. Germline V gives CDR1 MNHEY, CDR2 SVGAGI. The CDR3 nucleotides are TGTGCCAGCAGTTCGGGACAGCTAACCTCTGGAAACACCATATATTTT. Protein: CASSSGQLTSGNTIYF.

CDR3 in DNA: TGTGCCAGCAGGTCCGGGTTCTCCTACGAGCAGTACTTC. This encodes CASRSGFSYEQYF. The chain couples TRBV28 to TRBJ2-7; D is unresolved. Germline CDR1 is MDHEN and CDR2 is SYDVKM. This CDR3 comprises 13 residues. V shed 6 bases and J shed 0 bases, with 9 bases lying between them.